A single T cell receptor (beta chain) is shown here with its context. Its cognate antigen has yet to be identified. No much larger clone is present one base from it, and per-base qualities are unavailable. The cohort comprised fewer than 700 healthy bone marrow donors. At the time of sampling, every cohort member was nominally healthy, though immune exposures that went unrecorded were likely present. The donor tested CMV seropositive and was one of the 289 seropositive cohort members. Each donor provided a peripheral blood sample, and peripheral blood mononuclear cells were used for TCR beta sequencing. The Qiagen DNeasy Blood Extraction Kit was used to extract genomic DNA from the blood cell samples. This entry is derived from a study of cytomegalovirus exposure and HLA in healthy donors (dated by TCRdb to the late 2010s). Turning to the overall study: An earlier analysis of roughly 500 of the donors reported 250 to 300 Gb of sequence data and 95 million to 140 million unique TCR beta sequences obtained from some 170 million T cells. Roughly 300 gigabases of sequencing data and 70 million to 85 million unique TCR sequences were included in an early release covering around 650 HLA-typed donors. The genetic ancestry cluster associated with self-reported Caucasian donors included 81% of the roughly 400 genotyped donors. The study was designed to test whether signatures of past pathogen exposure could be identified by cataloging public T cell receptors. The T cell repertoires of 666 subjects were profiled by immunosequencing and related to cytomegalovirus serostatus. Along with the roughly 670-subject first cohort, a separate validation cohort of around 120 different subjects was used. The study combined high-throughput TCR immunosequencing, statistical association of individual TCRs with disease status, and machine learning to predict cytomegalovirus infection status. A later analysis re-examined previously published TCR beta repertoires from more than 550 donors and added high-resolution HLA genotyping to investigate patterns of TCR occurrence. Rather than drawing on any new phenotypic data, the later analysis identified candidate immune exposures from TCR beta sequences and the way those sequences occurred across donors. An earlier analysis of around 540 of the donors applied high-throughput TCR beta sequencing to assess whether each TCR beta V gene segment acted as functional or pseudogenic. Alongside the repertoire data, information on donor age, sex, ethnicity and CMV serostatus was compiled. A later genetic analysis used genome-wide SNP genotypes for about 55% of the 666 donors, treating that subset as a discovery cohort. All discovery cohort repertoires had been generated using a single sequencing platform. Both class I and class II loci were covered by HLA typing, at four-digit resolution. Typing coverage differed by locus: A, B, C, DRB1 and DQB1 were typed in roughly 620-630 donors, DQA1 in about 560, DPA1 in some 570, and DPB1 in 450 to 490. Roughly 5 DR-DQ haplotypes were treated as single units for association and clustering because of strong linkage in the cohort. Across 398 genotyped donors of the cohort, an average of roughly 230,000 unique TCR beta nucleotide sequences per donor were sequenced, and 15% to 20% of those sequences were non-productive.

The library was built by means of the immunoSEQ multiplex PCR assay. A mixture of 60 forward primers for TCR Vbeta segments and 13 reverse primers for TCR Jbeta segments was used in the multiplex PCR. The CDR3 region of rearranged TCR beta genes was amplified from genomic DNA with a multiplex PCR assay. The Illumina HiSeq System was used to sequence the amplified TCR beta libraries as 87-base-pair reads. Per the authors' processing: A later analysis counted tens of millions of unique TCR beta chains across the 666 repertoires, and around 9.9 million of these chains were shared by at least two donors. To remove PCR and sequencing errors, raw reads were error-corrected and collapsed into unique sequences using a nearest-neighbor algorithm that merged closely related sequences. V, D and J gene segments were assigned by aligning CDR3 sequences to IMGT reference sequences. For a sequence to be retained, a match of at least six nucleotides to both a V gene segment and a J gene segment was required. Rearrangements were called productive when the CDR3 lacked stop codons and stayed in frame with V and J; all others were non-productive. CDR3 was defined by IMGT convention, running from the second conserved V-encoded cysteine to the conserved J-encoded phenylalanine. In an earlier analysis of 587 of the donors, sequences lacking an unambiguous match to a single V gene segment were excluded. An earlier analysis of 587 of the donors called V segments functional above 56.7% productive rearrangements and segregating when the between-donor standard deviation exceeded 5%. A statistical classification framework was developed to diagnose cytomegalovirus status using the catalog of TCR beta chain sequences. A later analysis assigned V and J genes by comparing TCR nucleotide sequences with IMGT/GENE-DB human TR gene sequences. In a later analysis, CDR3 sequences and most-parsimonious VDJ recombination scenarios were assigned using the TCRdist pipeline. In a later analysis, every TCR beta chain was defined by the combination of its CDR3 amino acid sequence and its V-gene family, and reads without a unique V-gene family were dropped. To address suspected cross-contamination and a sequencing artifact, a later analysis removed 450 to 700 highly shared, low-generation-probability nucleotide sequences. In a later analysis, a clonal expansion index was calculated for each public chain from normalized within-repertoire ranks of inferred template counts. In a later analysis, generation probabilities were computed using a VDJ recombination model fitted to out-of-frame rearrangements, and the results were checked against IGoR. A later analysis scored TCR-TCR, TCR-HLA and TCR-CMV co-occurrence with hypergeometric tests, applying a repertoire-size bias correction to TCR pairs. In a later analysis, false discovery rates were estimated by permuting HLA or CMV assignments 20 times. In a later analysis, co-occurring TCRs were grouped using DBSCAN, and TCRdist sequence similarity was added for clustering within HLA-allele-positive subsets. Co-occurrence clustering excluded repertoires with fewer than 30,000 or more than 120,000 public chains, plus five with anomalous nucleotide sharing. The immuneACCESS repertoire file appears here via TCRdb, limited to in-frame rearrangements. These files lack a portion of the clones; in checked studies, under half of the deficit traces to unresolved V genes, and the cause of the others is not known. V, J and clone size reflect that table, while D and trimming were determined from the DNA. The sample data list about 64,000 clones, and approximately 70% of these were observed just once. 14% of the sample comes from the top ten.

V is reduced by 0 bases and J by 6 bases, leaving a spacing of 10 bases between them. Including cysteine and phenylalanine, the CDR3 has 13 amino acids. Only the CDR3 part of the read is kept: 39 bases, read in frame from the first base. CDR1 and CDR2, per the germline V gene, are SGHRS and YFSETQ. Summary of the overall study and its limitations: Roughly uniform sequencing depth across donors was assumed in presence/absence analyses, although this assumption may not hold. A later analysis found that TCR association rates varied across HLA loci, with DRB1 alleles showing the most associated TCRs and HLA-C alleles the fewest. This cohort had only TCR beta chains sequenced, and the lack of alpha or paired-chain data limited which features could be detected. In a later genetic analysis, a missense DCLRE1C variant was associated with V-gene and J-gene trimming of TCR beta chains, and the association was replicated in an independent cohort. Because some donors lacked HLA typing at each locus, the association tests relied only on the typed subset. In a later analysis, most CMV-associated TCR beta chains were found to appear HLA-restricted, with HLA associations seemingly driven largely by CMV exposure. In the study, approximately 150 TCR beta chains were listed as associated with cytomegalovirus. According to a later analysis, parvovirus B19, influenza, CMV and Epstein-Barr virus appeared linked to several top co-occurrence clusters. In an earlier analysis of about 550 of the donors, most TCR beta V segments were observed in productive rearrangements about 87% or about 30% of the time, broadly matching IMGT annotations. Some IMGT-functional V segments, including TRBV6-2 and TRBV6-3, could not be told apart with the 87-base-pair reads, so those segments were excluded. Linkage disequilibrium might explain the correlated functional status among segregating V segments, but an unknown experimental factor could not be excluded. The classifier was reported to diagnose cytomegalovirus status with high specificity and sensitivity in both the original and validation cohorts. When HLA alleles, especially DR and DQ, strongly co-occurred, attributing TCR associations to individual alleles was difficult. For the cohort, immune exposure information was limited to CMV serostatus. The authors suggested that the approach could potentially be extended to other disease states and immunological phenotypes. At a false discovery rate of 0.05, a later analysis linked 16,951 TCR beta sequences to specific HLA alleles. A cluster of highly shared sequence variants was judged likely to be a technical artifact of the sequencing pipeline. Across donors, most TCR sequences were observed very rarely, whereas some public TCRs were present in many individuals. Compared with equally common non-associated chains, HLA-associated TCR beta chains in a later analysis were more clonally expanded and had lower generation probabilities. Because counts were too low, roughly 17 rarely observed V segments, including chromosome 9 orphons, were left out of the earlier analysis of 587 of the donors. A few of the identified cytomegalovirus-associated TCR beta chains were confirmed in vitro to be specific for cytomegalovirus antigens. Compared with the approximately 670-donor mean, donors in an Asian-associated ancestry cluster had fewer N-insertions in productive TCRs, according to a later genetic analysis. A further reported finding was that TCR beta sequences accurately predicted the HLA-A and HLA-B alleles for most subjects in the first cohort.

Sequenced: PBMCs. The rearrangement combines TRBV5-1 with TRBJ2-7, with TRBD2 tentatively as D gene (6 bases match). The TCR comes from a male donor in good health and CMV-seropositive. The sequenced DNA: TGCGCCAGCAGCTTGGTACTAGCAGGCGAGCAGTACTTC. It specifies CASSLVLAGEQYF.